This is a list of T cell receptor beta chains from one sample in a study of T cell repertoires in cytomegalovirus infection. Their recognized antigens are unknown. TCRdb called the reads again in MiXCR, with one record for every CDR3 protein. The repertoire holds 450,000 to 600,000 distinct CDR3 sequences, about 44% seen once, with about two fifths in the top ten. Sequencing used cultured PBMCs, obtained from culture after CMV antigen stimulation. These receptors came from a human donor in good health (CMV status not recorded). Some clones in this sample may be carry-over from other donors' samples. CDR3s include the opening cysteine and the closing phenylalanine or tryptophan. The D gene is left open where the match is weak. A clone size is listed for some rows: how often the clone was seen (once, few, many), or a class if it is expanded.

v_call	d_call	cdr3_length	clone_size	j_call	cdr3_aa	cdr3_nt
TRBV6-1	TRBD2	15	few	TRBJ2-3	CASSRLAGATDTQYF	TGTGCCAGCAGTCGACTAGCGGGGGCCACAGATACGCAGTATTTT
TRBV6-5	.	14	few	TRBJ1-1	CASSYLWGDTEAFF	TGTGCCAGCAGTTACTTATGGGGAGACACTGAAGCTTTCTTT
TRBV7-9	TRBD2	14	few	TRBJ2-7	CASSFAGASDEQYF	TGTGCCAGCAGCTTCGCGGGAGCAAGCGACGAGCAGTACTTC
TRBV28	.	14	.	TRBJ2-7	CASSTRTTPKPQYF	TGTGCCAGCAGCACACGGACCACCCCCAAGCCGCAGTACTTC
TRBV20-1	.	11	.	TRBJ1-3	CSAWGRNTIYF	TGCAGTGCTTGGGGACGAAACACCATATATTTT
TRBV10-2	.	11	.	TRBJ1-1	CASSPGPEAFF	TGCGCCAGTTCCCCCGGGCCCGAAGCTTTCTTT
TRBV28	.	15	.	TRBJ2-7	CASSFPLGTTYEQYF	TGTGCCAGCAGTTTCCCCTTAGGGACAACCTACGAGCAGTACTTC
TRBV5-4	TRBD1	13	few	TRBJ1-1	CASSFGTGTEAFF	TGTGCCAGCAGCTTCGGGACAGGGACTGAAGCTTTCTTT
TRBV7-6	TRBD2	17	.	TRBJ2-1	CASSHLGSGRRTGEQFF	TGTGCCAGCAGCCATCTCGGGAGCGGGAGACGGACGGGTGAGCAGTTCTTC
TRBV6-1	.	13	few	TRBJ2-1	CASSERQYNEQFF	TGTGCCAGCAGTGAACGGCAGTACAATGAGCAGTTCTTC
TRBV6-1	.	16	few	TRBJ2-3	CASSEVGLGGADTQYF	TGTGCCAGCAGTGAAGTCGGACTAGGGGGAGCAGATACGCAGTATTTT
TRBV20-1	.	13	.	TRBJ1-5	CSASVDSNQPQHF	TGCAGTGCTAGCGTGGACAGCAATCAGCCCCAGCATTTT
TRBV7-2	.	14	few	TRBJ1-2	CASSPPAGDYGYTF	TGTGCCAGCAGCCCCCCCGCGGGGGACTATGGCTACACCTTC
TRBV7-9	TRBD1	18	.	TRBJ1-4	CASSYTDRGEGSNEKLFF	TGTGCCAGCAGCTATACGGACAGGGGGGAAGGGTCTAATGAAAAACTGTTTTTT
TRBV6-1	.	15	few	TRBJ2-2	CASSPDRANTGELFF	TGTGCCAGCAGTCCGGACCGCGCGAACACCGGGGAGCTGTTTTTT
TRBV5-4	.	15	.	TRBJ2-3	CASSPLRESIDTQYF	TGTGCCAGCAGCCCCCTGAGGGAGTCGATAGATACGCAGTATTTT
TRBV15	TRBD1	16	few	TRBJ2-1	CATSRPDRDLDNEQFF	TGTGCCACCAGCAGACCCGACAGGGACCTTGACAATGAGCAGTTCTTC
TRBV7-2	.	15	few	TRBJ1-5	CASSLAGFSNQPQHF	TGTGCCAGCAGCCTAGCGGGTTTTTCCAATCAGCCCCAGCATTTT
TRBV4-2	.	17	.	TRBJ2-5	CASSQESSGLLEGTQYF	TGTGCCAGCAGCCAAGAATCAAGCGGACTACTCGAGGGGACCCAGTACTTC
TRBV12-3/TRBV12-4	.	14	.	TRBJ2-1	CASSLNLATNEQFF	TGTGCCAGCAGTTTGAATCTAGCGACCAATGAGCAGTTCTTC
TRBV20-1	.	12	.	TRBJ2-7	CSARGAAYEQYF	TGCAGTGCTAGGGGGGCAGCTTACGAGCAGTACTTC
TRBV28	.	14	.	TRBJ1-1	CASSVFRGVPEAFF	TGTGCCAGCAGTGTCTTCAGGGGAGTCCCTGAAGCTTTCTTT
TRBV28	TRBD1	19	few	TRBJ1-6	CASSLSVKLGGTVNSPLHF	TGTGCCAGCAGTTTATCGGTTAAACTCGGGGGGACAGTGAATTCACCCCTCCACTTT
TRBV27	TRBD2	16	.	TRBJ2-2	CASSPTSGTNTGELFF	TGTGCCAGCAGTCCAACTAGCGGGACGAACACCGGGGAGCTGTTTTTT
TRBV10-3	.	14	.	TRBJ2-5	CAISERGQKETQYF	TGTGCCATCAGTGAGCGGGGGCAAAAGGAGACCCAGTACTTC
TRBV12-3/TRBV12-4	.	14	many	TRBJ2-1	CASSLLSSYNEQFF	TGTGCCAGCAGTTTATTGAGCTCCTACAATGAGCAGTTCTTC
TRBV6-2/TRBV6-3	.	12	.	TRBJ2-7	CAPFGEAYEQYF	TGTGCCCCCTTCGGGGAGGCCTACGAGCAGTACTTC
TRBV6-2/TRBV6-3	.	16	.	TRBJ1-1	CASSRAGQGMNTEAFF	TGTGCCAGCAGCCGCGCAGGGCAGGGTATGAACACTGAAGCTTTCTTT
TRBV11-2	.	11	.	TRBJ2-1	CASSFIYEQFF	TGTGCCAGCAGCTTTATTTATGAGCAGTTCTTC
TRBV7-8	TRBD1	13	many	TRBJ2-1	CASSLDRGNEQFF	TGTGCCAGCAGCTTAGACAGGGGGAATGAGCAGTTCTTC
TRBV20-1	.	12	.	TRBJ2-3	CSAQAGTDTQYF	TGCAGTGCCCAGGCGGGAACAGATACGCAGTATTTT
TRBV12-3/TRBV12-4	.	15	many	TRBJ2-7	CASSSPQGGLYEQYF	TGTGCCAGCAGTTCCCCCCAGGGGGGCCTATACGAGCAGTACTTC
TRBV4-2	.	14	.	TRBJ2-3	CASSQDRSGDTQYF	TGTGCCAGCAGCCAAGACCGTTCTGGAGATACGCAGTATTTT
TRBV20-1	.	14	.	TRBJ1-3	CSAREAGYLNTIYF	TGCAGTGCTAGAGAGGCAGGCTATCTAAACACCATATATTTT
TRBV12-3/TRBV12-4	TRBD2	17	.	TRBJ2-5	CASSSGTSGSFWETQYF	TGTGCCAGCAGCTCTGGGACTAGCGGGAGCTTCTGGGAGACCCAGTACTTC
TRBV24-1	.	12	.	TRBJ2-3	CATSDSTDTQYF	TGTGCCACCAGTGATAGCACAGATACGCAGTATTTT
TRBV7-2	TRBD2	16	.	TRBJ2-5	CASSLGLAGLQETQHF	TGTGCCAGCAGCTTGGGACTAGCGGGGTTACAAGAGACCCAGCACTTC
TRBV7-2	.	15	few	TRBJ1-6	CASSLFSAANSPLHF	TGTGCCAGCAGCTTATTCTCGGCAGCTAATTCACCCCTCCACTTT
TRBV7-8	TRBD1	15	.	TRBJ1-5	CASSRAGGGNQPQHF	TGTGCCAGCAGCAGAGCAGGGGGCGGCAATCAGCCCCAGCATTTT
TRBV27	TRBD1	16	.	TRBJ2-5	CASTPHRDRVKETQYF	TGTGCCAGCACCCCCCACCGGGACAGGGTGAAAGAGACCCAGTACTTC
TRBV4-3	TRBD2	16	few	TRBJ2-4	CASSQVSGGGKNIQYF	TGCGCCAGCAGCCAAGTTTCTGGGGGGGGCAAAAACATTCAGTACTTC
TRBV7-2	TRBD2	14	few	TRBJ2-7	CASSSNPAGYEQYF	TGTGCCAGCAGCTCCAACCCAGCGGGATACGAGCAGTACTTC
TRBV7-6	.	15	few	TRBJ2-7	CASSLQEGAVYEQYF	TGTGCCAGCAGCCTTCAGGAGGGAGCGGTATACGAGCAGTACTTC
TRBV10-3	TRBD1	13	.	TRBJ2-5	CAISLTGSETQYF	TGTGCCATCAGCTTGACAGGGTCAGAGACCCAGTACTTC
TRBV29-1	.	12	.	TRBJ1-4	CSVGSTAEKLFF	TGCAGCGTTGGATCGACGGCGGAAAAACTGTTTTTT
TRBV6-5	TRBD2	14	.	TRBJ2-1	CASSYRGDYNEQFF	TGTGCCAGCAGTTACCGGGGGGACTACAATGAGCAGTTCTTC
TRBV6-5	TRBD2	13	.	TRBJ2-1	CASSLKRGNEQFF	TGTGCCAGCAGTCTCAAGCGGGGCAATGAGCAGTTCTTC
TRBV6-5	TRBD1	16	few	TRBJ1-5	CASSKSGTGVNQPQHF	TGTGCCAGCAGCAAATCCGGGACAGGGGTCAATCAGCCCCAGCATTTT
TRBV7-2	TRBD2	15	few	TRBJ2-5	CASRLIAGGGETQYF	TGTGCCAGCAGGCTTATAGCGGGGGGGGGGGAGACCCAGTACTTC
TRBV6-5	.	16	few	TRBJ2-6	CASSPQPLSGANVLTF	TGTGCCAGCAGTCCCCAACCTCTTTCTGGGGCCAACGTCCTGACTTTC
TRBV6-6	.	13	few	TRBJ1-6	CASSYSWNSPLHF	TGTGCCAGCAGTTATTCCTGGAATTCACCCCTCCACTTT
TRBV6-5	.	14	.	TRBJ1-1	CASSYSAGNTEAFF	TGTGCCAGCAGTTACTCTGCCGGGAACACTGAAGCTTTCTTT
TRBV6-5	.	13	.	TRBJ2-7	CASRPLLAYEQYF	TGTGCCAGCAGACCTCTACTAGCTTACGAGCAGTACTTC
TRBV5-1	.	16	.	TRBJ2-3	CASSRGGAGGTDTQYF	TGCGCCAGCAGTCGTGGGGGTGCGGGTGGCACAGATACGCAGTATTTT